This TCR beta chain comes out of a study of blood T cells in healthy people across ages (dated by TCRdb to between 2014 and 2016). Regarding the complete study: Template switching captured roughly one uniquely barcoded TCR beta cDNA molecule per two T cells in model experiments. Age-related changes in TCR beta repertoire diversity were measured in the study by deep sequencing normalized with unique cDNA molecular identifiers. The donors were split into four age groups: young (average 16 years), middle-aged (over 35), aged (over 55) and long-lived (over 75). To avoid experimental bias, donors of different ages were distributed randomly across sequencing lanes. Using the same blood draw, the study looked at two additional independent replicas of 1 million unique cDNA reads for two donors, one aged 18 to 29 and the other aged 80 or older. Here is what the overall study found, with its caveats: Conclusive comparison of naive and antigen-experienced compartments was prevented by the profiling of bulk unsorted PBMCs. Compared with the aged group, the long-lived group had more naive CD4+ T cells, fewer expanded clones and increased TCR diversity, suggesting age selection. The CMV infection status of donors was not known, potentially confounding age-related changes in expanded clonotypes. A strong correlation was found between observed TCR beta diversity and the percentage of naive T cells measured by flow cytometry. Estimates of total diversity based on one million sequenced T cells were considered lower bounds and underestimates. As age increased, observed TCR beta diversity per million T cells dropped in a roughly linear way, and a significant reduction was already evident by age 40.

Systemically healthy Caucasian individuals from Russia, over 30 in total and aged roughly 6 to 100 years, were included as donors. Each donor gave roughly 9 milliliters of peripheral blood, drawn into EDTA-treated Vacutainer tubes. Ficoll-Paque density-gradient centrifugation was used to isolate PBMCs, with at least 6 million obtained per sample. Trizol reagent was used to extract total RNA from PBMCs, with at least 6 micrograms per sample. For every donor, flow cytometry on a PBMC aliquot measured the percentage of naive CD45RAhigh/CD27high T cells. The library relied on 5' RACE. The reads were generated on an Illumina HiSeq 2500. A second PCR of roughly 6 to 12 cycles was performed with a sample-barcoded 5' primer and a J-beta primer mix. A unique molecular identifier was introduced onto each TCR beta cDNA molecule by a template-switch 5' adaptor carrying 12 random nucleotides. At least 3 million CDR3-containing paired-end reads were obtained from each sample. The Mint cDNA synthesis kit, primed by a TRBC-specific oligonucleotide, was used to synthesize first-strand cDNA from all RNA. Following uracil-DNA glycosylase treatment, a first 18-cycle PCR with universal primers M1SS and BC2_uni_R was performed on all cDNA. Per the source publication's procedure: Normalization of each sample was performed by random selection of 1 million high-quality reads, each carrying a distinct molecular identifier. Instead of being binned into consensus sequences, reads with shared molecular identifiers were discarded. CDR3 identification, clonotype clustering and error correction used MiTCR with a Q25 quality threshold and the strictest error-elimination algorithm. A nonparametric unseen species model using Euler transformation provided a lower-bound estimate of total TCR beta diversity. Clones were called with MiXCR by TCRdb after fastp trimmed the public reads at Q25, and only in-frame beta chains were retained. Every CDR3 protein is listed once, alongside the most common genes and DNA of its rows. These V and J calls derive from TCRdb rather than the authors' analysis. The sample table lists more than 650,000 distinct CDR3 sequences, 22% of them with a count of one. The ten most abundant clones make up under 25% of the sample.

From its cysteine to its phenylalanine, the CDR3 spans 15 amino acids. Only the CDR3 region is kept as DNA, spanning 45 bases read in frame from base 1. V was cut back by 4 bases and J by 5 bases, leaving a gap of 14 bases between them. CDR1 KGHDR and CDR2 SFDVKD were looked up in the germline V gene. Remarks on this clonotype: Its cognate antigen has yet to be identified. No quality values exist for individual bases; no much larger clone is one base distant.

Material: blood. The chain employs TRBV24-1 and TRBJ2-1, and the D gene may be TRBD1, 6 bases matching. The clonotype was recovered from a man in his 70s in good health. The bases are TGTGCCACCAGTGACGGGACGCCAGGGGACAATGAGCAGTTCTTC. Its coded protein is CATSDGTPGDNEQFF.